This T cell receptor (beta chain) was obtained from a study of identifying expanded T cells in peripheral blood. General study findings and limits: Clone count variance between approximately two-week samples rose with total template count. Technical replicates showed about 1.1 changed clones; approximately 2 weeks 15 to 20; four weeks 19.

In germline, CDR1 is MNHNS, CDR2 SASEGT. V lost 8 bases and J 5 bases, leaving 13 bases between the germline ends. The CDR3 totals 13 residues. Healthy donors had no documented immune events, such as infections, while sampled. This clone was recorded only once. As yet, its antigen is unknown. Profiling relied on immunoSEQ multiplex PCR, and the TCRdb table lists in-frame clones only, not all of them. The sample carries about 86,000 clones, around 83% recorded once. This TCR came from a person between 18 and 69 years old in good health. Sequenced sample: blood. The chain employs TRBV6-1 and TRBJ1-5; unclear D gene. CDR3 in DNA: TGTGCCAGCCTCCTCCGAAGCGATCAGCCCCAGCATTTT. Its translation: CASLLRSDQPQHF.